This T cell receptor beta chain was retrieved from a study of PD-1 blockade in classical Hodgkin lymphoma. Study-level points and caveats: Newly diagnosed patients were reported to start with lower TCR diversity than healthy donors. Patients who responded completely had about the same baseline diversity as newly diagnosed patients.

Per germline, CDR1 SGHDN and CDR2 FVKESK. The V segment lost 0 bases and the J segment 9 bases; nucleotides outside the gene matches: 0. The CDR3 is 14 residues long. Assay: immunoSEQ multiplex PCR; the TCRdb copy retains only in-frame clones and omits some. Among tens of thousands of clones listed, 86% were seen once. About this clone: No antigen is known for it.

The time point denotes: cycle 4 day 1 (C4D1), after five to seven weeks of nivolumab. All patients experienced relapse after autologous stem cell transplantation, and brentuximab vedotin exposure was variable. Purification of CD4+ T cells from thawed PBMCs was achieved by magnetic negative selection. The chain has TRBV14 and TRBJ1-6; 9 nucleotides match TRBD1. The TCR was taken from a human donor with classical Hodgkin lymphoma. The sequenced sample was CD4+ T cells from blood, obtained before the fourth cycle of nivolumab. The CDR3 coding sequence is TGTGCCAGCAGCCAAGAGACAGGGGGTTCACCCCTCCACTTT. This codes for CASSQETGGSPLHF.